This record looks at one T cell receptor (beta chain) sequence and its context. Its antigen specificity is not known. Base qualities are missing; no much larger clone stands one base away. This sample's treatment or condition label indicates: about 20 received Ad26.COV2.S at low or high dose, single or two shots; roughly five received placebo; per-sample allocation not given. Repertoires of vaccine and placebo recipients were sequenced from samples taken on day 63 after the first injection. In Cohort 1b, fewer than 30 adults aged 18-55 years were enrolled at a single site in Boston, USA, between 29 July and 7 August 2020. Ad26.COV2.S was a replication-incompetent adenovirus type 26 vector that expressed a prefusion-stabilized SARS-CoV-2 spike protein derived from the original Wuhan strain. This sample stems from a study of Ad26.COV2.S vaccination and SARS-CoV-2 variants (dated by TCRdb to 2020 to 2022). Describing the broader study: Vaccine-arm donors came from COV1001, a multicentre, randomized, double-blind, placebo-controlled phase I-IIa trial of Ad26.COV2.S in healthy adults. Dosing of Ad26.COV2.S was intramuscular, at either 5x10^10 or 1x10^11 viral particles, delivered as one shot or as two shots spaced 56 days apart. TCRbeta repertoire sequencing served as the tool for gauging how specific and how broad the SARS-CoV-2-reactive T cell receptors were following Ad26.COV2.S vaccination. A total of 32 samples were included in the TCR-sequenced set, comprising about 20 Ad26.COV2.S vaccine recipients, 5 placebo recipients and 8 SARS-CoV-2 convalescent individuals. Trial participants were randomized into five groups of five, in which low-dose or high-dose Ad26.COV2.S was given once or twice, or placebo was given on both occasions. Investigators did not know the trial group allocation while performing experiments and assessing outcomes.

The immunoSEQ Assay was used to sequence TCRbeta CDR3 regions. After extraction, genomic DNA underwent amplification by bias-controlled multiplex PCR, followed by high-throughput sequencing. As for the authors' bioinformatics: To quantify the absolute abundance of each unique TCRbeta CDR3 region, sequences were collapsed and filtered. T cell fraction was estimated by normalizing TCRbeta template counts to usable DNA, which was measured by amplifying reference genes present in all nucleated cells. Repertoire TCRs were annotated as SARS-CoV-2-specific when V gene, CDR3 amino acid sequence and J gene were exactly matched to a known reactive TCR set. The reference SARS-CoV-2 TCR set came from MIRA and was filtered for enrichment in COVID-19-positive ImmuneCODE repertoires, removing public or cross-reactive TCRs. Using the MIRA antigens, annotated TCRs were further analysed by specific ORF or by position within an ORF. Depth was the summed frequency of annotated unique rearrangements, while breadth was defined as annotated unique rearrangements over total unique productive rearrangements. Group comparisons of TCR breadth used two-sided Wilcoxon rank-sum tests. As stored in TCRdb, this immuneACCESS dataset retains in-frame rearrangements with V and J assigned. A fraction of the clones does not appear; measured against another copy, unresolved V genes explain less than half of the discrepancy, and the remainder lacks a known reason. That table gives V, J and clone size, and the DNA gave D and trimming. Recorded for this sample are 200,000 to 250,000 clones; over 75% of them occurred a single time. The top ten constitute around 10% of the sample.

Overall study results and their limits: The study was not powered for comparison of responses between vaccine doses or regimens. After vaccination, substantial breadth of spike-specific CD8+ and CD4+ T cell responses was reported. It was noted by the authors that total T cell responses may have been underestimated by the TCR breadth and depth analyses. Ad26.COV2.S recipients had higher spike-specific TCR breadth than placebo recipients (P = 0.0014). Vaccine and placebo recipients had comparable non-spike TCR breadth, which fits with the vaccine containing only spike.

From the germline V gene, CDR1 is MDHEN and CDR2 is SYDVKM. Including cysteine and phenylalanine, the CDR3 has 15 amino acids. Of all the DNA, just the CDR3 is kept, 45 bases in frame from base 1. Trimming takes 5 bases from V and 3 bases from J, and the germline ends sit 14 bases apart. Recombination connected TRBV28 to TRBJ1-5, with TRBD1 tentatively as D gene (6 bases match). The TCR was taken from a person between 18 and 59 years old who received the Ad26.COV2.S COVID-19 vaccine or a placebo. This sample comprised peripheral blood, obtained in a trial of Ad26.COV2.S vaccine versus placebo. The nucleotide sequence reads TGTGCCAGCAGTCCCCGACGGGGACACAATCAGCCCCAGCATTTT. Protein translation: CASSPRRGHNQPQHF. The CDR3, completed at both ends by the reference TRBV28 and TRBJ1-5 genes, gives the full variable domain DVKVTQSSRYLVKRTGEKVFLECVQDMDHENMFWYRQDPGLGLRLIYFSYDVKMKEKGDIPEGYSVSREKKERFSLILESASTNQTSMYLCASSPRRGHNQPQHFGDGTRLSIL.